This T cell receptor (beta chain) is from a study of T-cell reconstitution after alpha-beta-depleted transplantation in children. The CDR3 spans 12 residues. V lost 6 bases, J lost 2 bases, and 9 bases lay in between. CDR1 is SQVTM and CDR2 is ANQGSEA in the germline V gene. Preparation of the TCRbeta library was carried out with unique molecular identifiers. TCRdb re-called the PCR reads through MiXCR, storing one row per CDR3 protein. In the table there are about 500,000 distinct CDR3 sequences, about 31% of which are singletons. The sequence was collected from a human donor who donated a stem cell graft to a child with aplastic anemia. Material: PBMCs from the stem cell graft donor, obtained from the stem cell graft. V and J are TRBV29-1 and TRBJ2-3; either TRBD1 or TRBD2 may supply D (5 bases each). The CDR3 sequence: CSVGTYTDTQYF. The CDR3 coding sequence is TGCAGCGTGGGGACCTACACAGATACGCAGTATTTT.